The clone carrying this T cell receptor (beta chain) has a single count. The germline V and J ends were trimmed by 5 bases and 0 bases, with 13 bases remaining between them. The CDR3 sequence is 16 residues long. The V gene's germline CDR1 is SGHTA and CDR2 FQGNSA. This sample is drawn from a study of blood T cell repertoires in COVID-19. TCRdb's table, derived via immunoSEQ multiplex PCR, lists solely in-frame clones and lacks some. The sample shows 200,000 to 250,000 clones, around 84% of them seen only once. Clinical history reported by participants formed the basis on which cohorts were assigned. The origin of this receptor is a woman aged 40 to 55 with acute COVID-19. The sequencing sample was made of PBMCs or T cells enriched from blood (not recorded which). The chain links TRBV7-2 to TRBJ1-4; the D gene is possibly TRBD1 (5 bases). The CDR3 region has the DNA TGTGCCAGCAGCCCCTGGGGCGGTGCAACTAATGAAAAACTGTTTTTT. Its protein product is CASSPWGGATNEKLFF.